This TCR beta chain derives from a study of PD-L1 blockade in urothelial cancer. The wider study: From 0 to 3 prior chemotherapy regimens had been given to the patients.

Generated by immunoSEQ multiplex PCR, the TCRdb table keeps only in-frame clones and is missing some. The sample shows 70,000 or so clones, around nine tenths of them seen only once. Urothelial carcinoma affected the patients, and it was locally advanced or metastatic. The study collected 1 to 8 samples per patient, pretreatment and on-treatment. Germline CDR1 SGDLS, CDR2 YYNGEE. The CDR3 is 15 residues long. The J segment lost 3 bases and the V segment lost 0 bases, leaving 4 bases of the junction unmatched. The chain joins TRBV9 to TRBJ2-7; 9 nucleotides match TRBD2. This specimen consisted of PBMCs, obtained around atezolizumab (anti-PD-L1) treatment. This clonotype was sampled from a man aged 60 to 69 with urothelial cancer. CDR3 nucleotides: TGTGCCAGCAGCGTAGGTGGTAGCGGGAGCTACGAGCAGTACTTC. Translating gives CASSVGGSGSYEQYF.